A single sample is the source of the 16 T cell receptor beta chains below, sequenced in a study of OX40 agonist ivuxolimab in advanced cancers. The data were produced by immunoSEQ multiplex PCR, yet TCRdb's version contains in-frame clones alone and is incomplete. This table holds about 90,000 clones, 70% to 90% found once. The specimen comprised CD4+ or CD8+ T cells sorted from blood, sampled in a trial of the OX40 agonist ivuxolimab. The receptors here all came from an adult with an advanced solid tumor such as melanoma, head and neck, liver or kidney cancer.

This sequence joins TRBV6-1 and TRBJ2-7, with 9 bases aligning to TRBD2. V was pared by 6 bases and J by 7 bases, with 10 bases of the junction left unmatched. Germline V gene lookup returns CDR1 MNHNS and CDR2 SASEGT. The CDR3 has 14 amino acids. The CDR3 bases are TGTGCCAGCAGCCCACCTAGCGGGACGGGAGAGCAGTACTTC. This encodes CASSPPSGTGEQYF.

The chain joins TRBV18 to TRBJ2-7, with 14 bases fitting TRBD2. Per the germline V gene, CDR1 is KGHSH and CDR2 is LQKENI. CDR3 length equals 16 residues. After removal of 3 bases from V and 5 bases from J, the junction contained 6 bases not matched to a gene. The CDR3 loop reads CASSPTGLAGENEQYF. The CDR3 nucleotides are TGTGCCAGCTCACCCACGGGACTAGCGGGAGAGAACGAGCAGTACTTC.

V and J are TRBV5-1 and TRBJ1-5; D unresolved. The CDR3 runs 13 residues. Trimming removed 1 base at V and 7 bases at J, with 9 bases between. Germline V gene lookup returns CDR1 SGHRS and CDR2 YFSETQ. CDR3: CASSLWFGQPQHF. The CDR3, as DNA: TGCGCCAGCAGCTTGTGGTTCGGACAGCCCCAGCATTTT.

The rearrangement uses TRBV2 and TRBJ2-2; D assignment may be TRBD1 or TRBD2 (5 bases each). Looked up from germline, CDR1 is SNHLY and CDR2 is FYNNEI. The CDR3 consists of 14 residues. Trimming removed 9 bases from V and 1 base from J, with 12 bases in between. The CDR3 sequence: CARAGAGNTGELFF. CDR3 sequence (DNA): TGTGCCAGGGCCGGGGCGGGGAACACCGGGGAGCTGTTTTTT. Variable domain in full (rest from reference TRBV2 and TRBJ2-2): EPEVTQTPSHQVTQMGQEVILRCVPISNHLYFYWYRQILGQKVEFLVSFYNNEISEKSEIFDDQFSVERPDGSNFTLKIRSTKLEDSAMYFCARAGAGNTGELFFGEGSRLTVL.

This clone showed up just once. In nucleotides, the CDR3 is TGTGCCAGTAGTATAGGGGAGAAAAGGCTTGATGGCTACACCTTC. Translated: CASSIGEKRLDGYTF. The chain has TRBV19 and TRBJ1-2; D ambiguous. Germline-derived CDR1 and CDR2 are LNHDA and SQIVND (reference sequence). V lost 1 base and J lost 6, with 15 bases in between. The CDR3 length is 15 residues.

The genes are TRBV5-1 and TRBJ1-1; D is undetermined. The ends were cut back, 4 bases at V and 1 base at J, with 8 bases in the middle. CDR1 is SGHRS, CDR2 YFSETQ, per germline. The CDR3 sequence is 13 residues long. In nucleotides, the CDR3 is TGCGCCAGCAGCGTGACGGGGAACACTGAAGCTTTCTTT. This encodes CASSVTGNTEAFF.

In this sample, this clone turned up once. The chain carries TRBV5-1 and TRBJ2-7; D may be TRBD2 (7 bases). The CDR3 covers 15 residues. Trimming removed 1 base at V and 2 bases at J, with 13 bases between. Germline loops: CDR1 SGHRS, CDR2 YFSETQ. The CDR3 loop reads CASSLITGGTYEQYF. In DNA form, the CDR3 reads TGCGCCAGCAGCTTGATAACGGGGGGCACCTACGAGCAGTACTTC.

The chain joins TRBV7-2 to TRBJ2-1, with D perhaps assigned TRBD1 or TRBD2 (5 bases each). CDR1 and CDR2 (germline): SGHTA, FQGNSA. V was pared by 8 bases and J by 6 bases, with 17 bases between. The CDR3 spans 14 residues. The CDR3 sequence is CASRTGTTRNEQFF. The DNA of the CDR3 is TGTGCCAGCCGGACCGGGACCACCCGCAATGAGCAGTTCTTC.

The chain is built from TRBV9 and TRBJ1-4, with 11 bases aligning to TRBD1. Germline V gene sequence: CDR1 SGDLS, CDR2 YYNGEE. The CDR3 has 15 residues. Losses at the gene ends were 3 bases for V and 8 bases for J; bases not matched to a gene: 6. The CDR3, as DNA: TGTGCCAGCAGCGGCGGACAGGGGGCGGACGAAAAACTGTTTTTT. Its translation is CASSGGQGADEKLFF.

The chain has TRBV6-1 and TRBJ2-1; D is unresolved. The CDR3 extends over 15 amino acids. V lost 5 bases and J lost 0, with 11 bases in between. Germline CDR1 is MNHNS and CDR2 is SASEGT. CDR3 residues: CASSFASSSYNEQFF. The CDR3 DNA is TGTGCCAGCAGTTTTGCCTCGAGCTCCTACAATGAGCAGTTCTTC.

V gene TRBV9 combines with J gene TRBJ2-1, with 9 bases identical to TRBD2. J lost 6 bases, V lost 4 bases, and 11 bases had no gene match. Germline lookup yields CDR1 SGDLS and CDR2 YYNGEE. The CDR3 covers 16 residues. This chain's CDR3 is CASSPGLAGARNEQFF. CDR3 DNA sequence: TGTGCCAGCAGCCCCGGGTTAGCGGGAGCTCGCAATGAGCAGTTCTTC.

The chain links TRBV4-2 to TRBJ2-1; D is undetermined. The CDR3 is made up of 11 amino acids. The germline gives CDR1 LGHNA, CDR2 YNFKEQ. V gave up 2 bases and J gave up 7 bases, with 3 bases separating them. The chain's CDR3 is CASSQLNEQFF. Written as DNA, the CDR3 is TGTGCCAGCAGCCAACTAAATGAGCAGTTCTTC.

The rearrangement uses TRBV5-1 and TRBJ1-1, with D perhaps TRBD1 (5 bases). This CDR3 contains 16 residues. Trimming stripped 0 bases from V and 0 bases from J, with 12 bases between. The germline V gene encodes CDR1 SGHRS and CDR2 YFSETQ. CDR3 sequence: CASSLVGVRVNTEAFF. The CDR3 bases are TGCGCCAGCAGCTTGGTGGGGGTTAGGGTGAACACTGAAGCTTTCTTT. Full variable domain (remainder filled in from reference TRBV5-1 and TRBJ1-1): KAGVTQTPRYLIKTRGQQVTLSCSPISGHRSVSWYQQTPGQGLQFLFEYFSETQRNKGNFPGRFSGRQFSNSRSEMNVSTLELGDSALYLCASSLVGVRVNTEAFFGQGTRLTVV.

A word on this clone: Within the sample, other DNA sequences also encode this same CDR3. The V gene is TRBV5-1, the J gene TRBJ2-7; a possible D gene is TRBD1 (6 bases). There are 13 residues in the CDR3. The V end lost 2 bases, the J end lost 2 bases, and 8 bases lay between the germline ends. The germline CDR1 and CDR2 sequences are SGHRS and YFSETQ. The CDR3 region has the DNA TGCGCCAGCAGCTTAACAGGGCCCTACGAGCAGTACTTC. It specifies CASSLTGPYEQYF.

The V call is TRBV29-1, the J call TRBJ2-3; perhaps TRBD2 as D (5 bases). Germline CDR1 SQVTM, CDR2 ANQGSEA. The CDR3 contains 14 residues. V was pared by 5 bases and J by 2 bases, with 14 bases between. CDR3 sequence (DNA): TGCAGCGTTTTGAAGGGAGTCCCCACAGATACGCAGTATTTT. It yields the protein CSVLKGVPTDTQYF.

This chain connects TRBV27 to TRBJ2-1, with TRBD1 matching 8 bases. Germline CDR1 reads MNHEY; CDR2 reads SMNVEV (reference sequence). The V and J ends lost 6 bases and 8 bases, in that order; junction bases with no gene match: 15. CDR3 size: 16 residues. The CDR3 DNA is TGTGCCAGCAGCCTCCTGGGATTCGGACAGGGCGATGAGCAGTTCTTC. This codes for CASSLLGFGQGDEQFF.